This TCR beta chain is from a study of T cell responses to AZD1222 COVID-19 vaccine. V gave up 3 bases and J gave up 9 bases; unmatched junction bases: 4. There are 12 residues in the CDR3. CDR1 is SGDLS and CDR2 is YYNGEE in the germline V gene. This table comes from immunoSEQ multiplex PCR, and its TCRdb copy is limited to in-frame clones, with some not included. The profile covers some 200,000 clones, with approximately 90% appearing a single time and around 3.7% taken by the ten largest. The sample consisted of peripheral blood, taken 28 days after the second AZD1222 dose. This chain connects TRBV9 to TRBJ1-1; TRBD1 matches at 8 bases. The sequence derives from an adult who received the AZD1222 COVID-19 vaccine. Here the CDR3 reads CASSARQGQAFF. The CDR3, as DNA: TGTGCCAGCAGCGCCCGACAGGGGCAAGCTTTCTTT. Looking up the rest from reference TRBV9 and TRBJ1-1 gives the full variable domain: DSGVTQTPKHLITATGQRVTLRCSPRSGDLSVYWYQQSLDQGLQFLIQYYNGEERAKGNILERFSAQQFPDLHSELNLSSLELGDSALYFCASSARQGQAFFGQGTRLTVV.